The 10 T cell receptor beta chains in this list originate from one sample, sequenced in a study of T cell clonality in common variable immunodeficiency (dated by TCRdb to 2013 to 2016). Libraries came from the immunoSEQ multiplex PCR assay. As stored in TCRdb, this immuneACCESS dataset retains in-frame rearrangements with V and J assigned. A fraction of the clones does not appear; measured against another copy, unresolved V genes explain less than half of the discrepancy, and the remainder lacks a known reason. The table gives more than 65,000 clones for this sample, with none occurring only once. Around 0.8% of the sample is in the top ten clones. Sequencing was performed on peripheral blood mononuclear cells. These receptors were obtained from a person between 18 and 69 years old in good health.

This clone has only a few counts. Read coverage stops 3 residues before the CDR3 terminus; the germline J gene supplies the remainder. This chain joins TRBV18 and TRBJ1-1, with a possible D match to TRBD1 (5 bases). The CDR3 covers 14 residues. V was pared by 2 bases and J by 4 bases, with 11 bases between. Germline V gene data show CDR1 as KGHSH and CDR2 as LQKENI. The CDR3 loop reads CASSPMGGPTEAFF. Partial CDR3 DNA: TGTGCCAGCTCACCAATGGGGGGACCCACTGAA.

This clone was detected only a few times. The read stops 3 residues short of the end of the CDR3; the missing end is completed from the germline J gene. The chain recombines TRBV7-8 with TRBJ2-5, with TRBD2 identical over 11 bases. V gave up 2 bases and J gave up 4 bases; unmatched junction bases: 3. Germline CDR1 and CDR2: SGHVS and FQNEAQ. The CDR3 has 15 residues. The chain's CDR3 is CASSLLAGGGETQYF. The CDR3 DNA, read in part, is TGTGCCAGCAGCTTACTAGCGGGAGGTGGAGAGACC.

The sample holds many counts of this clone. The read gets to within 3 residues of the CDR3 end, and the germline J gene fills in the rest. This chain joins TRBV2 and TRBJ2-5; 13 bases line up with TRBD2. J lost 0 bases, V lost 6 bases, and 10 bases had no gene match. CDR1 and CDR2 (germline): SNHLY, FYNNEI. The CDR3 is made up of 18 amino acids. The sequenced CDR3 bases are TGTGCCAGCAGATTAGCGACTAGCGGGAGGATCGACCAAGAGACC. This encodes CASRLATSGRIDQET. The full-length CDR3 reads as CASRLATSGRIDQETQYF. Full variable domain (rest looked up from reference TRBV2 and TRBJ2-5): EPEVTQTPSHQVTQMGQEVILRCVPISNHLYFYWYRQILGQKVEFLVSFYNNEISEKSEIFDDQFSVERPDGSNFTLKIRSTKLEDSAMYFCASRLATSGRIDQETQYFGPGTRLLVL.

This clone has at least ten counts. The CDR3 end is not reached by the read, which stops 3 residues before it; the germline J gene fills it in. This rearrangement joins TRBV7-2 to TRBJ2-1; 8 bases line up with TRBD1. The CDR3 runs to 15 residues. V lost 5 bases and J lost 7; bases outside the gene matches: 10. Germline CDR1 is SGHTA and CDR2 is FQGNSA. Here the CDR3 reads CASSRSPGQGNEQFF. The sequenced part of the CDR3 DNA is TGTGCCAGCAGCCGTAGCCCAGGACAGGGTAATGAG.

This clone was found many times. The CDR3 extends 3 residues past the end of the read, so its final part is completed from the germline J gene. Other nucleotide sequences from this sample produce the same CDR3. The V call is TRBV19, the J call TRBJ1-2; TRBD1 is a possible D gene (5 bases). The length of the CDR3 is 12 residues. CDR1 LNHDA and CDR2 SQIVND come from the germline V gene (reference sequence). V lost 7 bases, J lost 7 bases, and 13 bases lay in between. CDR3 bases read: TGTGCCAGTACAGGGACTACGGGTGGC. It encodes CASTGTTGG. The entire CDR3 sequence reads CASTGTTGGYTF.

The table lists this clone with many counts. The covered CDR3 bases are TGCAGTGCGATGGGACAGGGAGTCGCAGATACG. Translated: CSAMGQGVADT. The whole CDR3 sequence is CSAMGQGVADTQYF. The genes are TRBV20-1 and TRBJ2-3; 9 bases align to TRBD1. The read falls 3 residues short of the CDR3 end, and the missing part is taken from the germline J gene. This CDR3 has 14 amino acids. The germline gives CDR1 DFQATT, CDR2 SNEGSKA (reference sequence). The junction had 8 bases not matched to a gene; V was cut back by 6 bases and J by 4 bases.

The table lists this clone with many counts. Here the CDR3 reads CASSGGGFQETQYF. CDR3 bases read: TGTGCCAGCAGCGGGGGGGGCTTCCAAGAGACC. The chain joins TRBV7-9 to TRBJ2-5; weak D call: TRBD2 (7 bases). The read gets to within 3 residues of the CDR3 end, and the germline J gene fills in the rest. The germline gives CDR1 SEHNR, CDR2 FQNEAQ (reference sequence). The germline V and J ends were trimmed by 5 bases and 1 base, with 11 bases remaining between them. The CDR3 spans 14 residues.

This clone has ten or more counts. The read stops 3 residues short of the end of the CDR3; the missing end is completed from the germline J gene. The chain links TRBV28 to TRBJ2-3, with D unclear. The CDR3 sequence is 13 residues long. V was trimmed by 7 bases and J by 6 bases, leaving 14 bases between them. Germline loops: CDR1 MDHEN, CDR2 SYDVKM. The CDR3 reads CASTLPLADTQYF. The part of the CDR3 DNA that was read is TGTGCCAGCACCCTCCCCCTTGCGGATACG. Using reference TRBV28 and TRBJ2-3 for the parts outside the CDR3, the full variable domain is DVKVTQSSRYLVKRTGEKVFLECVQDMDHENMFWYRQDPGLGLRLIYFSYDVKMKEKGDIPEGYSVSREKKERFSLILESASTNQTSMYLCASTLPLADTQYFGPGTRLTVL.

This clone was counted at least ten times. The CDR3 goes on 3 residues after the read ends, and that part is filled in from the germline J gene. V gene TRBV20-1 combines with J gene TRBJ2-3; TRBD2 aligns across 8 bases. This CDR3 spans 15 amino acids. V shed 6 bases and J 0 bases; nucleotides not matched to a gene: 8. The germline V gene encodes CDR1 DFQATT and CDR2 SNEGSKA (reference sequence). The CDR3: CSASTASGSTDTQYF. The CDR3 bases that were read are TGCAGTGCGAGCACGGCTAGCGGGAGCACAGATACG.

This clone was detected many times. The read ends 3 residues shy of where the CDR3 ends; the end is completed using the germline J gene. The J gene is TRBJ1-6, the V gene TRBV7-2, with D possibly TRBD1 on 6 matching bases. The V and J ends lost 2 bases and 10 bases respectively, with 9 bases between them. The germline gives CDR1 SGHTA, CDR2 FQGNSA. The CDR3 loop spans 13 amino acids. CDR3 residues: CASSLQGRSPLHF. The sequenced part of the CDR3 DNA is TGTGCCAGCAGCTTACAGGGGCGCTCACCC. The full variable domain, in which reference TRBV7-2 and TRBJ1-6 provide the parts outside the CDR3, is GAGVSQSPSNKVTEKGKDVELRCDPISGHTALYWYRQSLGQGLEFLIYFQGNSAPDKSGLPSDRFSAERTGGSVSTLTIQRTQQEDSAVYLCASSLQGRSPLHFGNGTRLTVT.